These T cell receptor beta chains were read from a single sample in a study of identical twins. TCRdb re-derived calls from the 5' RACE reads in MiXCR, one entry per CDR3 protein. The table includes 650,000 to 750,000 distinct CDR3 sequences, around 21% detected once. These sequences were also reported in another study, on T cells expressing NK-cell markers.

Sequenced material: PBMCs. The source is a woman between 18 and 29 years old in good health. The CDR3 runs from the conserved cysteine through the conserved F or W. The order of the fields is CDR3 DNA, CDR3 protein, D gene, J gene, V gene, clone size. A D gene is named only where the DNA matches it firmly. The size entry is marked missing in some rows and otherwise reads once, few, many or a size class.

DNA: TGCAGTGCGGGGACACCGTACGAGCAGTACTTC
CDR3: CSAGTPYEQYF
D: .
J: TRBJ2-7
V: TRBV20-1
size: few

DNA: TGTGCCAGCAGCTCCCCCGGGCGCACCGGGGAGCTGTTTTTT
CDR3: CASSSPGRTGELFF
D: .
J: TRBJ2-2
V: TRBV3-1
size: few

DNA: TGTGCCAGCAGTTACTCGCACCTGGGACAGGGTTATCTTGACGAGCAGTACTTC
CDR3: CASSYSHLGQGYLDEQYF
D: TRBD1
J: TRBJ2-7
V: TRBV6-5
size: few

DNA: TGTGCCAGCAGTTCCAGCAGGGACTCCTACAATGAGCAGTTCTTC
CDR3: CASSSSRDSYNEQFF
D: .
J: TRBJ2-1
V: TRBV12-3/TRBV12-4
size: few

DNA: TGTGCCAGCAGTCTCACGACTAGCGGGAACTCAGATACGCAGTATTTT
CDR3: CASSLTTSGNSDTQYF
D: TRBD2
J: TRBJ2-3
V: TRBV7-2
size: .

DNA: TGCAGTGCTAGAGATCCCCTGAGGGGACTGGACATTAGTGAGCAGTTCTTC
CDR3: CSARDPLRGLDISEQFF
D: .
J: TRBJ2-1
V: TRBV20-1
size: many

DNA: TGTGCCAGCAGCGTAGGTGGACAGGGGAGGAGGAATGAGCAGTTCTTC
CDR3: CASSVGGQGRRNEQFF
D: TRBD1
J: TRBJ2-1
V: TRBV9
size: many

DNA: TGCAGTGCTAGTAAAAGCGGGAGGTGGGACGAGCAGTACTTC
CDR3: CSASKSGRWDEQYF
D: TRBD2
J: TRBJ2-7
V: TRBV20-1
size: .

DNA: TGTGCCAGCAGCCTCAGCGTGATGAACACTGAAGCTTTCTTT
CDR3: CASSLSVMNTEAFF
D: .
J: TRBJ1-1
V: TRBV27
size: few

DNA: TGCAGTGCTAGAGATCAGGCTAGCGGAGTGGGGGGGCACTTC
CDR3: CSARDQASGVGGHF
D: .
J: TRBJ2-7
V: TRBV20-1
size: few

DNA: TGTGCCATCAGACAAGGGACTGCAACCAATGAGCAGTTCTTC
CDR3: CAIRQGTATNEQFF
D: .
J: TRBJ2-1
V: TRBV10-3
size: .

DNA: TGTGCCAGCAGCGTAGCGAACTACCCCTACGAGCAGTACTTC
CDR3: CASSVANYPYEQYF
D: .
J: TRBJ2-7
V: TRBV9
size: .

DNA: TGTGCCAGCAGTCGCCCAGGGGACATTCAGTACTTC
CDR3: CASSRPGDIQYF
D: .
J: TRBJ2-4
V: TRBV6-2/TRBV6-3
size: .

DNA: TGTGCCAGCAGTCCAGGTGGATGGAAAGAGACCCAGTACTTC
CDR3: CASSPGGWKETQYF
D: .
J: TRBJ2-5
V: TRBV9
size: .

DNA: TGTGCCATCAGGATCGGGGCCGGGGGAGATACGCAGTATTTT
CDR3: CAIRIGAGGDTQYF
D: .
J: TRBJ2-3
V: TRBV10-3
size: .

DNA: TGTGCCAGCAGTGGGGTCCACGAGCAGTACTTC
CDR3: CASSGVHEQYF
D: .
J: TRBJ2-7
V: TRBV25-1
size: .

DNA: TGTGCCACCGCCCGGACAGGGGAAGAGACCCAGTACTTC
CDR3: CATARTGEETQYF
D: TRBD1
J: TRBJ2-5
V: TRBV6-6
size: .

DNA: TGCGCCAGCAGCCGACCAGGACAGGGGATCTACGAGCAGTACTTC
CDR3: CASSRPGQGIYEQYF
D: TRBD1
J: TRBJ2-7
V: TRBV4-3
size: .

DNA: TGTGCCAGCAGCCCGGAGAATGGCGAGCAGTACTTC
CDR3: CASSPENGEQYF
D: .
J: TRBJ2-7
V: TRBV12-3/TRBV12-4
size: .

DNA: TGTGCCAGCAGCTTGGAATCCGTGGCTTTTCAAGAGACCCAGTACTTC
CDR3: CASSLESVAFQETQYF
D: .
J: TRBJ2-5
V: TRBV5-5
size: .

DNA: TGTGCCAGCAGTTACACCCCCCCAAGAGGCTATCTCCAAGAGACCCAGTACTTC
CDR3: CASSYTPPRGYLQETQYF
D: .
J: TRBJ2-5
V: TRBV6-5
size: .

DNA: TGTGCCAGCTCCGGGACAGGGGGTTACGAGCAGTACTTC
CDR3: CASSGTGGYEQYF
D: TRBD1
J: TRBJ2-7
V: TRBV12-3/TRBV12-4
size: many

DNA: TGTACCAGCAGCCCCAGGGGGCTTCAACTCCCAAGATCCGTTAACGAGCAGTACTTC
CDR3: CTSSPRGLQLPRSVNEQYF
D: TRBD1
J: TRBJ2-7
V: TRBV12-3/TRBV12-4
size: .

DNA: TGTGCCAGCAGCCTGGGACTAGCGGGTTTCGATGAGCAGTTCTTC
CDR3: CASSLGLAGFDEQFF
D: TRBD2
J: TRBJ2-1
V: TRBV7-2
size: .

DNA: TGTGCCAGCAGCTTAGCGACAGACAGGACCTATCATTCACCCCTCCACTTT
CDR3: CASSLATDRTYHSPLHF
D: .
J: TRBJ1-6
V: TRBV7-2
size: .

DNA: TGTGCCAGCTCAACGGGCCTGAATCAGCCCCAGCATTTT
CDR3: CASSTGLNQPQHF
D: .
J: TRBJ1-5
V: TRBV18
size: .

DNA: TGCGCCAGCGGACTAGCGAGCTACAATGAGCAGTTCTTC
CDR3: CASGLASYNEQFF
D: TRBD2
J: TRBJ2-1
V: TRBV5-1
size: .

DNA: TGCGCCAGCAGGGAACGCGAGCAGACCCAGTACTTC
CDR3: CASREREQTQYF
D: .
J: TRBJ2-5
V: TRBV5-1
size: .

DNA: TGTGCCAGCAGTTATCCCGGAGGTAACACTGAAGCTTTCTTT
CDR3: CASSYPGGNTEAFF
D: .
J: TRBJ1-1
V: TRBV6-5
size: .

DNA: TGTGCCACCGCCCAGGATACGCAGTATTTT
CDR3: CATAQDTQYF
D: .
J: TRBJ2-3
V: TRBV10-3
size: .

DNA: TGTGCCAGCAGTCGGACGGAAGAGACGAATGAGCAGTTCTTC
CDR3: CASSRTEETNEQFF
D: .
J: TRBJ2-1
V: TRBV12-3/TRBV12-4
size: .

DNA: TGCAGTGCTAGCGGGATTGGGGATGAGCAGTTCTTC
CDR3: CSASGIGDEQFF
D: .
J: TRBJ2-1
V: TRBV20-1
size: many

DNA: TGTGCCAGCAGTTTAAGCTGGGGCTGGTCCTACGAGCAGTACTTC
CDR3: CASSLSWGWSYEQYF
D: .
J: TRBJ2-7
V: TRBV12-3/TRBV12-4
size: many

DNA: TGTGCCAGCAGCAAACCTAGCTCCGGGGGGTGGGAGCAGTACTTC
CDR3: CASSKPSSGGWEQYF
D: TRBD2
J: TRBJ2-7
V: TRBV5-5
size: .

DNA: TGTGCCAGCAGTCCGACACAGGGGATTAGGGAGACCCAGTACTTC
CDR3: CASSPTQGIRETQYF
D: TRBD1
J: TRBJ2-5
V: TRBV12-3/TRBV12-4
size: few

DNA: TGTGCCAGCAGCCTGGCAGCAGGGGGACGATTTGAAGCTTTCTTT
CDR3: CASSLAAGGRFEAFF
D: TRBD1
J: TRBJ1-1
V: TRBV6-1
size: .

DNA: TGTGCCAGCTCACCACGGGCCGACACTGAAGCTTTCTTT
CDR3: CASSPRADTEAFF
D: .
J: TRBJ1-1
V: TRBV18
size: few

DNA: TGCAGTGCTCAAGCAGGCATGAACACTGAAGCTTTCTTT
CDR3: CSAQAGMNTEAFF
D: .
J: TRBJ1-1
V: TRBV20-1
size: many

DNA: TGTGCCAGCAGTCATCTACCGACTAGCAGTCCAGATACGCAGTATTTT
CDR3: CASSHLPTSSPDTQYF
D: TRBD2
J: TRBJ2-3
V: TRBV6-2/TRBV6-3
size: .

DNA: TGCAGTGTGGACTGGGGGGGAGATGCTGAGAGCACAGATACGCAGTATTTT
CDR3: CSVDWGGDAESTDTQYF
D: TRBD2
J: TRBJ2-3
V: TRBV20-1
size: many

DNA: TGTGCCACCAGCATTTCAGGCACGCAGTATTTT
CDR3: CATSISGTQYF
D: .
J: TRBJ2-3
V: TRBV15
size: many

DNA: TGTGCCAGCAGCCTCGGACTAGCGGAATACAATGAGCAGTTCTTC
CDR3: CASSLGLAEYNEQFF
D: TRBD2
J: TRBJ2-1
V: TRBV5-1
size: many

DNA: TGCAGTGCTAGGGCTATGGGGACAGGGGTCACTGAAGCTTTCTTT
CDR3: CSARAMGTGVTEAFF
D: TRBD1
J: TRBJ1-1
V: TRBV20-1
size: few

DNA: TGTGCCAGCACCCAAGCACAGGGGAATTACAATGAGCAGTTCTTC
CDR3: CASTQAQGNYNEQFF
D: TRBD1
J: TRBJ2-1
V: TRBV12-3/TRBV12-4
size: .

DNA: TGCGCCAGCAGCTTGGCCCCGTCTAGCAATCAGCCCCAGCATTTT
CDR3: CASSLAPSSNQPQHF
D: .
J: TRBJ1-5
V: TRBV5-1
size: .

DNA: TGTGCCACCAGCAGAGCAGGGGAAAGAGAAAAACTGTTTTTT
CDR3: CATSRAGEREKLFF
D: .
J: TRBJ1-4
V: TRBV15
size: few

DNA: TGTGCCAGCAGTTTAAGGGGACAGAACTACGAGCAGTACTTC
CDR3: CASSLRGQNYEQYF
D: TRBD1
J: TRBJ2-7
V: TRBV27
size: .

DNA: TGTGCCAGCAGCTTAACCCTGGGTGTCGGGGGATACAATGAGCAGTTCTTC
CDR3: CASSLTLGVGGYNEQFF
D: .
J: TRBJ2-1
V: TRBV7-2
size: .

DNA: TGCGCCAGCAGCTTAATGGAGATGAACACTGAAGCTTTCTTT
CDR3: CASSLMEMNTEAFF
D: .
J: TRBJ1-1
V: TRBV5-1
size: few

DNA: TGCGCCAGCAACCGACAGATCAGGGGCACAGATACGCAGTATTTT
CDR3: CASNRQIRGTDTQYF
D: .
J: TRBJ2-3
V: TRBV5-1
size: few

DNA: TGTGCCAGCACCCCCCCGACGCTTGATGAGCAGTTCTTC
CDR3: CASTPPTLDEQFF
D: .
J: TRBJ2-1
V: TRBV12-3/TRBV12-4
size: .

DNA: TGCGCCAGCAGCCAACGGAGCTTGACAGATACGCAGTATTTT
CDR3: CASSQRSLTDTQYF
D: .
J: TRBJ2-3
V: TRBV4-3
size: .

DNA: TGTGCCATCAGTGTTCACTACGAGCAGGACTTC
CDR3: CAISVHYEQDF
D: .
J: TRBJ2-7
V: TRBV10-3
size: .